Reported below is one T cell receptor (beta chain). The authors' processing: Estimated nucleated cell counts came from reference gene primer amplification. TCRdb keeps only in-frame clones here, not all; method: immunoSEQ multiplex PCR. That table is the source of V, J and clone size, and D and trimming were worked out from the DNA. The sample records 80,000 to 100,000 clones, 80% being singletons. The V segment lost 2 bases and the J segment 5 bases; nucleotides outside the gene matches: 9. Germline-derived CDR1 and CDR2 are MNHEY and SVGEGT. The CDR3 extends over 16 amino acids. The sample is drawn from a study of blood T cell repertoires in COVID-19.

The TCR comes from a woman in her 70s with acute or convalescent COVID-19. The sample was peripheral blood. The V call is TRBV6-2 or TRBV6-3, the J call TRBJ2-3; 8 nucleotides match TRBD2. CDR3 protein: CASSYPPGGPRDTQYF. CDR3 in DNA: TGTGCCAGCAGTTACCCCCCGGGGGGGCCCCGAGATACGCAGTATTTT.